The 29 T cell receptor beta chains in this list originate from one sample, sequenced in a study of shared clonotypes between healthy human individuals. Measured with immunoSEQ multiplex PCR; TCRdb has only the in-frame clones, and not every one. The profile shows some 2 million clones, around 96% of them singletons. Terminally differentiated effector memory CD45RA+ cells were left out of the naive CD8 fraction, which was CD45RO-negative and positively selected for CCR7. The sequencing input was naive CD8+ T cells sorted from blood. All receptors derive from a man aged 18 to 29 in good health.

The V call is TRBV5-1, the J call TRBJ1-4; D remains unclear. The CDR3 runs to 15 residues. Germline-derived CDR1 and CDR2 are SGHRS and YFSETQ. V was pared by 5 bases and J by 6 bases, with 17 bases between. CDR3 amino acids: CASSNEREGDEKLFF. The CDR3 nucleotides read TGCGCCAGCAGTAATGAAAGGGAAGGAGATGAAAAACTGTTTTTT.

This sequence joins TRBV28 and TRBJ2-6; 9 nucleotides line up with TRBD1. The CDR3 consists of 17 residues. Germline lookup yields CDR1 MDHEN and CDR2 SYDVKM. V was pared by 5 bases and J by 0 bases, with 5 bases of the junction left unmatched. The CDR3 reads CASSRDRALSGANVLTF. CDR3 in DNA: TGTGCCAGCAGTCGGGACAGGGCTCTCTCTGGGGCCAACGTCCTGACTTTC.

This sequence joins TRBV5-1 and TRBJ1-2; possibly TRBD1 for D (6 bases). There are 11 residues in the CDR3. V was pared by 7 bases and J by 8 bases, with 12 bases between. Germline lookup yields CDR1 SGHRS and CDR2 YFSETQ. The CDR3 region is CASQGGGGYTF. CDR3 bases: TGCGCCAGCCAGGGAGGGGGAGGCTACACCTTC.

This clone was found a few times. Other nucleotide sequences in the sample specify the same CDR3. V and J are TRBV27 and TRBJ2-3; D is uncertain. V lost 5 bases to trimming and J lost 2 bases, with 5 bases between them. Germline values: CDR1 MNHEY, CDR2 SMNVEV (reference sequence). CDR3 size: 12 residues. The CDR3 is CASSPPTDTQYF. CDR3 coding DNA: TGTGCCAGCAGTCCACCCACAGATACGCAGTATTTT.

The chain has TRBV5-5 and TRBJ2-7; a weak D match, TRBD2 (5 bases). The CDR3 runs 12 residues. Germline V lookup: CDR1 SGHKS, CDR2 YYEKEE (reference sequence). Trimming took off 4 bases at V and 6 bases at J, with 11 bases between the two ends. In nucleotides, the CDR3 is TGTGCCAGCAGCCCCCAAGGGAGCGAGCAGTACTTC. Its protein is CASSPQGSEQYF.

The chain combines TRBV5-8 with TRBJ1-5; weak D call: TRBD1 (6 bases). Between the trimmed V and J ends, which lost 3 bases and 3 bases, there was a span of 22 bases. The CDR3 extends over 18 amino acids. Germline assignment: CDR1 SGHTS and CDR2 YDEGEE. This CDR3 is CASSSSRVGRGPNQPQHF. For the CDR3, the DNA is TGTGCCAGCAGCTCCTCCCGAGTGGGGCGGGGGCCCAATCAGCCCCAGCATTTT.

Worth noting for this clone: Other DNA sequences from this sample encode an identical CDR3 as well. The chain uses TRBV9 and TRBJ1-6; no firm D call. The V and J ends lost 0 bases and 0 bases respectively, with 10 bases between them. The CDR3 is 17 residues long. Germline V gene data show CDR1 as SGDLS and CDR2 as YYNGEE. The CDR3 coding sequence is TGTGCCAGCAGCGTAGAAGATGGGAGCTCCTATAATTCACCCCTCCACTTT. Encoded protein: CASSVEDGSSYNSPLHF. The full variable domain, with the rest looked up from reference TRBV9 and TRBJ1-6, is DSGVTQTPKHLITATGQRVTLRCSPRSGDLSVYWYQQSLDQGLQFLIQYYNGEERAKGNILERFSAQQFPDLHSELNLSSLELGDSALYFCASSVEDGSSYNSPLHFGNGTRLTVT.

The gene calls are TRBV13 and TRBJ2-7; 8 bases line up with TRBD1. The length of the CDR3 is 15 residues. The J segment lost 2 bases and the V segment lost 6 bases, leaving 9 bases of the junction unmatched. Germline lookup yields CDR1 PRHDT and CDR2 FYEKMQ (reference sequence). The CDR3 nucleotides are TGTGCCAGCAGTGCAGCCGGGACAGGAACCTACGAGCAGTACTTC. This encodes CASSAAGTGTYEQYF.

The J gene is TRBJ1-1, the V gene TRBV6-1; TRBD1 matches 7 bases. The junction had 6 bases not matched to a gene; V was cut back by 2 bases and J by 6 bases. The CDR3 contains 14 residues. Germline CDR1 is MNHNS and CDR2 is SASEGT. The CDR3 nucleotides read TGTGCCAGCAGTGAACCTATTGACAGGGCTGAAGCTTTCTTT. It specifies CASSEPIDRAEAFF.

V and J are TRBV14 and TRBJ2-3, with a weak D call TRBD1 (6 bases). V gave up 5 bases and J gave up 6 bases, with 15 bases separating them. Germline values: CDR1 SGHDN, CDR2 FVKESK. The CDR3 extends over 14 amino acids. CDR3 in DNA: TGTGCCAGCAGCGACGGGACACGTGAGGATACGCAGTATTTT. Its translation is CASSDGTREDTQYF. The full variable domain, in which reference TRBV14 and TRBJ2-3 provide the parts outside the CDR3, is EAGVTQFPSHSVIEKGQTVTLRCDPISGHDNLYWYRRVMGKEIKFLLHFVKESKQDESGMPNNRFLAERTGGTYSTLKVQPAELEDSGVYFCASSDGTREDTQYFGPGTRLTVL.

This clone was detected once. The rearrangement uses TRBV4-2 and TRBJ2-7, with 8 nucleotides matching TRBD1. Per the germline V gene, CDR1 is LGHNA and CDR2 is YNFKEQ. This CDR3 has 17 residues. V lost 0 bases to trimming and J lost 3 bases; unmatched junction nucleotides: 10. CDR3 residues: CASSQDKEGQAYYEQYF. CDR3 DNA sequence: TGTGCCAGCAGCCAAGATAAGGAGGGACAGGCTTACTACGAGCAGTACTTC.

The rearrangement uses TRBV10-1 and TRBJ2-1; a possible D gene is TRBD1 (5 bases). Germline values: CDR1 WNHNN, CDR2 SYGVQD (reference sequence). The V end lost 4 bases, the J end lost 10 bases, and 8 bases lay between the germline ends. This CDR3 is 11 amino acids long. Here the CDR3 reads CASSAGMEQFF. As DNA, the CDR3 is TGCGCCAGCAGTGCAGGGATGGAGCAGTTCTTC.

This chain links TRBV25-1 with TRBJ2-7; 7 bases line up with TRBD1. CDR1 is MGHDK and CDR2 is SYGVNS in the germline V gene. CDR3 size: 16 residues. V shed 4 bases and J 3 bases; nucleotides not matched to a gene: 12. In DNA, the CDR3 is TGTGCCAGCAGTGGGCCCAGACAGGGAATATTCTACGAGCAGTACTTC. Encoded protein: CASSGPRQGIFYEQYF.

The J gene is TRBJ2-1, the V gene TRBV19, with 11 bases that match TRBD2. The CDR3 length is 18 residues. Trimming at V came to 9 bases and at J to 4 bases, leaving 17 bases not matched to a gene. The germline gives CDR1 LNHDA, CDR2 SQIVND (reference sequence). The CDR3 loop reads CASKGTSGLAAKYNEQFF. DNA of the CDR3: TGTGCCAGCAAGGGGACGTCGGGACTAGCGGCTAAGTACAATGAGCAGTTCTTC. Looking up the rest from reference TRBV19 and TRBJ2-1 gives the full variable domain: DGGITQSPKYLFRKEGQNVTLSCEQNLNHDAMYWYRQDPGQGLRLIYYSQIVNDFQKGDIAEGYSVSREKKESFPLTVTSAQKNPTAFYLCASKGTSGLAAKYNEQFFGPGTRLTVL.

The chain is built from TRBV5-6 and TRBJ1-5, with D perhaps TRBD1 (6 bases). The CDR3 length is 14 residues. Trimming pared 1 base from V and 5 bases from J, leaving 10 bases between. Per germline, CDR1 SGHDT and CDR2 YYEEEE. The CDR3 coding sequence is TGTGCCAGCAGCTTGTCAGGGGCAGATCAGCCCCAGCATTTT. Its translation: CASSLSGADQPQHF.

This chain joins TRBV5-3 and TRBJ1-5, with D possibly matching TRBD1 (5 bases). TRBV5-3 is recorded as an ORF, its role being uncertain. The CDR3 sequence is 15 residues long. V lost 5 bases and J lost 2, with 14 bases in between. The CDR3 loop reads CARRVMGTGNQPQHF. The CDR3, as DNA: TGTGCCAGAAGAGTAATGGGGACTGGCAATCAGCCCCAGCATTTT.

This chain uses TRBV6-5 with TRBJ1-5; 7 positions agree with TRBD1. J was trimmed by 6 bases and V by 5 bases; bases with no gene match: 4. The CDR3 extends over 13 amino acids. Germline V gene data show CDR1 as MNHEY and CDR2 as SVGAGI. CDR3 DNA: TGTGCCAGCAGTCAAGGGGACAGTCAGCCCCAGCATTTT. As protein: CASSQGDSQPQHF.

Concerning this clone: The sample has other DNA sequences that encode this CDR3 too. CDR3 residues: CASSYSEGDTEAFF. CDR3 nucleotide sequence: TGTGCCAGCAGTTACTCGGAGGGAGACACTGAAGCTTTCTTT. The chain employs TRBV6-5 and TRBJ1-1, with no clear D. The CDR3 sequence is 14 residues long. V lost 0 bases and J lost 3, with 8 bases in between. Looked up from germline, CDR1 is MNHEY and CDR2 is SVGAGI.

The rearrangement links TRBV4-1 to TRBJ2-7; TRBD1 is a possible D gene (6 bases). The V end was cut by 5 bases, the J end by 4 bases, with 15 bases between. CDR3 length equals 14 residues. CDR1 MGHRA and CDR2 YSYEKL come from the germline V gene. As DNA, the CDR3 is TGCGCCAGCAGCAACAGGGTTGGTTCGTACGAGCAGTACTTC. Translating gives CASSNRVGSYEQYF.

The gene calls are TRBV6-5 and TRBJ1-2, with D possibly being TRBD1 (5 bases). Germline loops: CDR1 MNHEY, CDR2 SVGAGI. This CDR3 spans 14 amino acids. V shed 5 bases and J shed 4 bases, with 14 bases lying between them. The CDR3 loop is CASSMGPVSYGYTF. The CDR3 DNA reads as TGTGCCAGCAGTATGGGGCCAGTATCCTATGGCTACACCTTC.

The chain recombines TRBV7-2 with TRBJ2-5; 11 nucleotides match TRBD2. The V and J ends lost 4 bases and 4 bases, in that order; junction bases with no gene match: 5. The CDR3 is 15 residues long. Germline lookup yields CDR1 SGHTA and CDR2 FQGNSA. This CDR3 reads CASSSTSGAGETQYF. The DNA for the CDR3 is TGTGCCAGCAGCTCGACTAGCGGGGCGGGAGAGACCCAGTACTTC.

J is TRBJ2-7 and V is TRBV7-8, with TRBD2 matching over 11 bases. CDR1 is SGHVS and CDR2 is FQNEAQ in the germline V gene. J gave up 3 bases and V 1 base, and 2 bases lay outside the gene matches. This CDR3 has 15 amino acids. CDR3 nucleotide sequence: TGTGCCAGCAGCTTAGGACTAGCGGGGTACTACGAGCAGTACTTC. This sequence encodes CASSLGLAGYYEQYF. The full variable domain, in which reference TRBV7-8 and TRBJ2-7 provide the parts outside the CDR3, is GAGVSQSPRYKVAKRGQDVALRCDPISGHVSLFWYQQALGQGPEFLTYFQNEAQLDKSGLPSDRFFAERPEGSVSTLKIQRTQQEDSAVYLCASSLGLAGYYEQYFGPGTRLTVT.

The chain has TRBV7-9 and TRBJ2-7, with TRBD1 matching over 8 bases. V lost 5 bases to trimming and J lost 4 bases; unmatched junction nucleotides: 7. The CDR3 covers 14 residues. Germline V lookup: CDR1 SEHNR, CDR2 FQNEAQ (reference sequence). Here the CDR3 DNA reads TGTGCCAGCAGCCGGACAGGGAAAGAGTACGAGCAGTACTTC. Amino acid sequence: CASSRTGKEYEQYF. The full variable domain, its missing parts supplied by reference TRBV7-9 and TRBJ2-7, is DTGVSQNPRHKITKRGQNVTFRCDPISEHNRLYWYRQTLGQGPEFLTYFQNEAQLEKSRLLSDRFSAERPKGSFSTLEIQRTEQGDSAMYLCASSRTGKEYEQYFGPGTRLTVT.

As regards this clone: The same CDR3 can be traced to other DNA sequences in this sample. This sequence joins TRBV7-9 and TRBJ2-7; possible D gene TRBD1, 5 bases. The V end was cut by 5 bases, the J end by 5 bases, with 7 bases between. CDR3 size: 11 residues. Germline CDR1 SEHNR, CDR2 FQNEAQ (reference sequence). The CDR3 DNA sequence: TGTGCCAGCAGCCAAGGGGACGAGCAGTACTTC. Translation gives CASSQGDEQYF. Supplemented by reference TRBV7-9 and TRBJ2-7, the full variable domain reads DTGVSQNPRHKITKRGQNVTFRCDPISEHNRLYWYRQTLGQGPEFLTYFQNEAQLEKSRLLSDRFSAERPKGSFSTLEIQRTEQGDSAMYLCASSQGDEQYFGPGTRLTVT.

For the CDR3, the DNA is TGTGCCAGCAGTCCTCCCGGGACTAGTAAGCAGTACTTC. Residues: CASSPPGTSKQYF. The J gene is TRBJ2-7, the V gene TRBV27; 8 nucleotides agree with TRBD2. This CDR3 is built from 13 residues. Germline V gene lookup returns CDR1 MNHEY and CDR2 SMNVEV (reference sequence). V shed 5 bases and J 8 bases; nucleotides not matched to a gene: 8.

This sequence joins TRBV4-3 and TRBJ1-6, with 7 positions matching TRBD1. The CDR3 has 19 amino acids. The germline gives CDR1 LGHNA, CDR2 YSLEER. Trimming removed 0 bases from V and 5 bases from J; junction bases left unmatched: 13. Written as DNA, the CDR3 is TGCGCCAGCAGCCAAGAAGGGGGTTCAGACAGGGAGGATAATTCACCCCTCCACTTT. Protein: CASSQEGGSDREDNSPLHF.

The chain links TRBV6-5 to TRBJ2-1; D remains unclear. The CDR3 consists of 15 residues. CDR1 MNHEY and CDR2 SVGAGI come from the germline V gene. Trimming took 5 bases from V and 4 from J, leaving 15 bases between them. The CDR3 DNA is TGTGCCAGCAGTCATAACCCGGACCCGTACAATGAGCAGTTCTTC. Protein sequence: CASSHNPDPYNEQFF.

Details on this clone: The sample carries other DNA sequences with the same CDR3. This chain uses TRBV19 with TRBJ1-6; D not certain. The germline V gene encodes CDR1 LNHDA and CDR2 SQIVND (reference sequence). The CDR3 has 14 amino acids. The V and J ends lost 6 bases and 4 bases respectively, with 10 bases between them. The CDR3 reads CASSPREYNSPLHF. The CDR3 nucleotides read TGTGCCAGTAGCCCGAGAGAGTATAATTCACCCCTCCACTTT.

Comment on this clone: Other DNA sequences of this sample code for an identical CDR3. The chain recombines TRBV6-5 with TRBJ2-7, with a tentative D call TRBD2 (6 bases). The V gene's germline CDR1 is MNHEY and CDR2 SVGAGI. Trimming shortened V by 2 bases and J by 2 bases, and 16 bases separated the two germline ends. The CDR3 is made up of 16 amino acids. The CDR3 DNA reads as TGTGCCAGCAGTTACAGCACGGGGGAAGCTACCTACGAGCAGTACTTC. Translating it yields CASSYSTGEATYEQYF.